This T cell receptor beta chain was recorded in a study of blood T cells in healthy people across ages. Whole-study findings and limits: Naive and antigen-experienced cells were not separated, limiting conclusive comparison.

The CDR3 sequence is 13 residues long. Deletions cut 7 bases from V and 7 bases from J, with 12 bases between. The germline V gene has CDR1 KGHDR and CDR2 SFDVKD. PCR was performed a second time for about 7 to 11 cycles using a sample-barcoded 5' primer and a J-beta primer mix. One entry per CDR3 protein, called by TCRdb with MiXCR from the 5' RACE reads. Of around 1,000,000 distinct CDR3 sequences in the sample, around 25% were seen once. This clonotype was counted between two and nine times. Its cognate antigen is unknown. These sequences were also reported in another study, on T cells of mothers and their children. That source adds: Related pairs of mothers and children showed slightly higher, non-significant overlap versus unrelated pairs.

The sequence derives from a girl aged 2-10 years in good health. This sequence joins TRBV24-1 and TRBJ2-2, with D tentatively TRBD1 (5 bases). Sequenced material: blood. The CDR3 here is CATRDIDLGELFF. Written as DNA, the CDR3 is TGTGCCACCAGGGACATCGACCTCGGGGAGCTGTTTTTT.